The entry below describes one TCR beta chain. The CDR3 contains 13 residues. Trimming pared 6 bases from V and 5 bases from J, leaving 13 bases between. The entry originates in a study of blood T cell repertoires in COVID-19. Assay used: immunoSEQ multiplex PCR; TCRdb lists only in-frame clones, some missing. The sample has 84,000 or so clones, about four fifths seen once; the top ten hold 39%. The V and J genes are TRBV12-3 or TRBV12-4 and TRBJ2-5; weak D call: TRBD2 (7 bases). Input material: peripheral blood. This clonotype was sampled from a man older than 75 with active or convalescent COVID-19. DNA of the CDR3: TGTGCCAGCAGCCGGGGGGCCTTGGAGACCCAGTACTTC. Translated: CASSRGALETQYF.